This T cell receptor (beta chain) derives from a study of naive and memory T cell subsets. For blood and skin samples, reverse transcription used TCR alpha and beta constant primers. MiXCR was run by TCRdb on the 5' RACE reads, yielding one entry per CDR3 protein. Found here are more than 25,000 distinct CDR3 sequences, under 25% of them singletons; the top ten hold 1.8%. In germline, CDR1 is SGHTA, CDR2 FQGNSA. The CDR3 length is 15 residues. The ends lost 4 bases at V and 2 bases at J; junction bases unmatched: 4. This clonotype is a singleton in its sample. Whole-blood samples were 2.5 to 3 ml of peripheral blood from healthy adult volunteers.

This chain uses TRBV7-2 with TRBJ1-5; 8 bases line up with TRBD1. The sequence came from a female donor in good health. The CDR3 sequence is CASSSGGAGNQPQHF. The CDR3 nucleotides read TGTGCCAGCAGCTCAGGGGGCGCAGGCAATCAGCCCCAGCATTTT.